This note documents a single TCR beta chain sequence. Using immunoSEQ multiplex PCR, the repertoire was profiled, and TCRdb retains in-frame clones only, with some absent. The sample has approximately 89,000 clones, under 90% seen once; the top ten hold over 15%. These data are taken from a study of blood T cell repertoires in COVID-19. Looking at the study overall: Samples taken during acute and convalescent COVID-19 were collected in the United States, Italy and Spain. Sources were T cells, B-cell-depleted T cells, or PBMCs; the material itself was cDNA or gDNA.

Input material: peripheral blood. This receptor was identified in a human donor in a cohort sampled during active COVID-19.

The CDR3 loop is CASSLFGEQYF. As DNA, the CDR3 is TGTGCCAGTAGTCTCTTCGGCGAGCAGTACTTC. The chain links TRBV19 to TRBJ2-7; D remains ambiguous. V was pared by 5 bases and J by 6 bases, with 8 bases between. Per the germline V gene, CDR1 is LNHDA and CDR2 is SQIVND (reference sequence). The CDR3 totals 11 residues.